Each of the 6 T cell receptor beta chains below was sequenced from the same sample in a study of technical replicates of blood from a handful of donors (dated by TCRdb to about 2017). The receptor library was made with the immunoSEQ multiplex PCR assay. The source is immuneACCESS, and TCRdb retained only in-frame sequences with V and J called. Part of the clones is not carried over; for the studies checked, unresolved V genes explain less than half of this, and the remainder is unexplained. The sample table shows fewer than 85,000 clones, and roughly 92% are seen once. The top ten clones comprise around 0.37% of the sample. Sequencing input: T cells isolated from PBMCs. These receptors originate from a human donor in good health.

J is TRBJ2-7 and V is TRBV28; 11 bases align to TRBD2. The CDR3 consists of 15 residues. Looked up from germline, CDR1 is MDHEN and CDR2 is SYDVKM. Trimming at V came to 6 bases and at J to 0 bases, leaving 4 bases not matched to a gene. CDR3 residues: CASRPGLAGSYEQYF. The CDR3, as DNA: TGTGCCAGCAGGCCAGGACTAGCGGGCTCCTACGAGCAGTACTTC.

V gene TRBV11-3 combines with J gene TRBJ2-1; D perhaps matches TRBD1 (5 bases). The germline gives CDR1 SGHNT, CDR2 YENEEA. V lost 1 base to trimming and J lost 8 bases, with 9 bases between them. This CDR3 spans 13 amino acids. This CDR3 is CASSLGGADEQFF. The CDR3 bases are TGTGCCAGCAGCTTAGGTGGGGCCGATGAGCAGTTCTTC. The full variable domain, in which reference TRBV11-3 and TRBJ2-1 provide the parts outside the CDR3, is EAGVVQSPRYKIIEKKQPVAFWCNPISGHNTLYWYLQNLGQGPELLIRYENEEAVDDSQLPKDRFSAERLKGVDSTLKIQPAELGDSAVYLCASSLGGADEQFFGPGTRLTVL.

The chain has TRBV9 and TRBJ1-2, with a tentative D call TRBD1 (5 bases). The germline V and J ends were trimmed by 6 bases and 3 bases, with 27 bases remaining between them. Germline V gene data show CDR1 as SGDLS and CDR2 as YYNGEE. The CDR3 has 18 amino acids. CDR3 coding DNA: TGTGCCAGCACCCTATCCGGTGTGGGGGGGATCGCGGACTATGGCTACACCTTC. This encodes CASTLSGVGGIADYGYTF.

The rearrangement joins TRBV5-4 to TRBJ2-7, with 7 nucleotides matching TRBD1. Trimming removed 2 bases from V and 3 bases from J; junction bases left unmatched: 5. CDR3 length: 14 amino acids. Germline V gives CDR1 SGHNT, CDR2 YYREEE (reference sequence). DNA of the CDR3: TGTGCCAGCAGCTTTCCGGGACAGTACTACGAGCAGTACTTC. Translation: CASSFPGQYYEQYF. The full variable domain, completed using reference TRBV5-4 and TRBJ2-7, is ETGVTQSPTHLIKTRGQQVTLRCSSQSGHNTVSWYQQALGQGPQFIFQYYREEENGRGNFPPRFSGLQFPNYSSELNVNALELDDSALYLCASSFPGQYYEQYFGPGTRLTVT.

The J gene is TRBJ2-7, the V gene TRBV6-5; no definite D call. CDR1 is MNHEY and CDR2 is SVGAGI in the germline V gene. The V gene lost 6 bases and the J gene lost 6 bases, with 15 bases spanning the gap. There are 13 residues in the CDR3. In DNA, the CDR3 is TGTGCCAGCAGCCTCGGAGTAGCTGGCGAGCAGTACTTC. Its protein is CASSLGVAGEQYF.

The chain has TRBV2 and TRBJ2-5; D is possibly TRBD1 (6 bases). This CDR3 has 14 residues. V was clipped by 7 bases and J by 3 bases, with 15 bases between them. CDR1 and CDR2 from the germline V gene are SNHLY and FYNNEI. As DNA, the CDR3 is TGTGCCAGCAAAAGACAGGCACATAAAGAGACCCAGTACTTC. Amino acid sequence: CASKRQAHKETQYF.